What follows is one T cell receptor (beta chain) and its context. Its antigen is undetermined. This sample was included in a study of shared clonotypes between healthy human individuals. Background on the study: CD4 naive and CD4 memory each took three plates per donor, while CD8 naive took two and CD8 memory one. Overall study results and limits: Sampling included only blood; tissue repertoires likely differ. Clonotypes which were not shared had lower generation probabilities than clonotypes that all four donors shared. The study generally estimated greater richness for naive than memory subsets.

Measured with immunoSEQ multiplex PCR; TCRdb has only the in-frame clones, and not every one. The table shows approximately 640,000 clones, with roughly 87% occurring only once. This CDR3 spans 17 amino acids. V shed 3 bases and J 4 bases; nucleotides not matched to a gene: 13. Per the germline V gene, CDR1 is SGDLS and CDR2 is YYNGEE. Specimen: memory CD8+ T cells from PBMCs. The subset here: CD45RO+ cells pooled with CCR7-negative TemRA cells. The chain is built from TRBV9 and TRBJ2-1; 7 nucleotides agree with TRBD2. The origin of this receptor is a man between 18 and 35 years old in good health. Some clones in this sample may be carry-over from other donors' samples. The CDR3 nucleotides are TGTGCCAGCAGCGCCCTTGGGAGGGCTAGCAGTTACAATGAGCAGTTCTTC. Amino acids: CASSALGRASSYNEQFF.